These 26 T cell receptor beta chains share one sample of origin, sequenced in a study of CD8+ T cells in alopecia areata. Extracted RNA was reverse transcribed into cDNA, the sequencing template. Sequencing used immunoSEQ multiplex PCR; TCRdb keeps in-frame clones, though not all of them. The sample contains about 200,000 clones, around three fifths of which appear only once. The source material was CD8+ T cells sorted from blood. These TCRs come from a human donor in good health.

The rearrangement uses TRBV30 and TRBJ2-2, with D perhaps matching TRBD1 (6 bases). This CDR3 contains 15 residues. Germline CDR1 GTSNPN, CDR2 SVGIG (reference sequence). Trimming took off 7 bases at V and 4 bases at J, with 19 bases between the two ends. The chain's CDR3 is CASTPQGLGTGELFF. The CDR3, as DNA: TGTGCCTCTACCCCTCAGGGGTTGGGCACCGGGGAGCTGTTTTTT. The variable domain in full, completed from reference TRBV30 and TRBJ2-2, reads SQTIHQWPATLVQPVGSPLSLECTVEGTSNPNLYWYRQAAGRGLQLLFYSVGIGQISSEVPQNLSASRPQDRQFILSSKKLLLSDSGFYLCASTPQGLGTGELFFGEGSRLTVL.

The CDR3 loop is CASSRTQNTEAFF. The CDR3 coding sequence is TGTGCCAGCAGCCGGACACAGAACACTGAAGCTTTCTTT. The chain employs TRBV7-7 and TRBJ1-1, with D perhaps matching TRBD1 (5 bases). The CDR3 contains 13 residues. Germline V gene sequence: CDR1 SSHAT, CDR2 FNYEAQ (reference sequence). Trimming removed 5 bases from V and 1 base from J, with 8 bases in between. Full variable domain (rest looked up from reference TRBV7-7 and TRBJ1-1): GAGVSQSPRYKVTKRGQDVTLRCDPISSHATLYWYQQALGQGPEFLTYFNYEAQPDKSGLPSDRFSAERPEGSISTLTIQRTEQRDSAMYRCASSRTQNTEAFFGQGTRLTVV.

Only a few counts were recorded for this clone. This chain joins TRBV19 and TRBJ1-1, with TRBD1 identical over 8 bases. Germline-derived CDR1 and CDR2 are LNHDA and SQIVND (reference sequence). This CDR3 is 11 amino acids long. Germline trimming cut 8 bases from V and 4 bases from J; bases unmatched to any gene: 0. The CDR3 DNA is TGTGCCAGTGACAGGGGCACTGAAGCTTTCTTT. Translated: CASDRGTEAFF.

This clone appeared a few times. This sequence joins TRBV25-1 and TRBJ1-1; 7 bases agree with TRBD1. The junction had 3 bases not matched to a gene; V was cut back by 2 bases and J by 0 bases. The CDR3 length is 15 residues. In germline, CDR1 is MGHDK, CDR2 SYGVNS. CDR3 in DNA: TGTGCCAGCAGTGAACGACAGGGTGTGAACACTGAAGCTTTCTTT. Residues: CASSERQGVNTEAFF.

The chain carries TRBV11-2 and TRBJ2-7; D possibly corresponds to TRBD2 (6 bases). Per the germline V gene, CDR1 is SGHAT and CDR2 is FQNNGV. The ends were cut back, 6 bases at V and 6 bases at J, with 15 bases in the middle. CDR3 length: 13 residues. CDR3 loop: CASSYLEGLEQYF. The CDR3, as DNA: TGTGCCAGCAGTTACCTGGAGGGGCTCGAGCAGTACTTC.

This clone appeared a few times. The chain employs TRBV29-1 and TRBJ1-1; maybe TRBD1 (6 bases). The CDR3 has 16 amino acids. The ends were cut back, 5 bases at V and 1 base at J, with 20 bases in the middle. Germline CDR1 is SQVTM and CDR2 is ANQGSEA. The CDR3 nucleotides are TGCAGCGTTACCGGGGGCGCAGGGGCCAAGAACACTGAAGCTTTCTTT. This gives the protein CSVTGGAGAKNTEAFF.

CDR3 residues: CASSPGTADSYEQYF. CDR3 coding DNA: TGCGCCAGCAGCCCGGGGACAGCCGACTCCTACGAGCAGTACTTC. This chain joins TRBV5-1 and TRBJ2-5; TRBD1 agrees at 7 bases. The last part of the DNA fits TRBJ2-7 better; the J call may be wrong. CDR1 and CDR2 (germline): SGHRS, YFSETQ. The length of the CDR3 is 15 residues.

J is TRBJ2-5 and V is TRBV7-9, with 12 bases identical to TRBD2. Losses at the gene ends were 4 bases for V and 1 base for J; bases not matched to a gene: 4. This CDR3 has 16 residues. Per germline, CDR1 SEHNR and CDR2 FQNEAQ (reference sequence). CDR3 sequence: CASSSLAGGIQETQYF. CDR3 bases: TGTGCCAGCAGCTCTCTAGCGGGGGGGATCCAAGAGACCCAGTACTTC.

This clone came up a few times. The J gene is TRBJ2-7, the V gene TRBV7-9; possibly TRBD1 for D (5 bases). Germline-derived CDR1 and CDR2 are SEHNR and FQNEAQ (reference sequence). This CDR3 comprises 13 residues. Trimming shortened V by 0 bases and J by 3 bases, and 6 bases separated the two germline ends. CDR3 residues: CASSLADSYEQYF. CDR3 coding DNA: TGTGCCAGCAGCTTAGCTGACAGCTACGAGCAGTACTTC.

The J gene is TRBJ2-1, the V gene TRBV13, with D tentatively TRBD1 (5 bases). Trimming removed 6 bases from V and 2 bases from J, with 20 bases in between. The CDR3 runs 17 residues. Germline CDR1 is PRHDT and CDR2 is FYEKMQ (reference sequence). CDR3 protein: CASRDSGAQGTYNEQFF. The CDR3 DNA reads TGTGCCAGCAGGGATAGTGGGGCTCAGGGTACCTACAATGAGCAGTTCTTC.

V usage is TRBV2 and J usage is TRBJ2-3; no clear D. The CDR3 consists of 12 residues. The germline V and J ends were trimmed by 3 bases and 4 bases, with 5 bases remaining between them. Germline loops: CDR1 SNHLY, CDR2 FYNNEI. CDR3 loop: CASSDLSDTQYF. DNA for the CDR3: TGTGCCAGCAGTGATCTCTCAGATACGCAGTATTTT.

The gene calls are TRBV6-5 and TRBJ2-7; 7 positions agree with TRBD1. CDR3 length equals 15 residues. J was trimmed by 0 bases and V by 0 bases; bases with no gene match: 2. Per germline, CDR1 MNHEY and CDR2 SVGAGI. This CDR3 reads CASSYSGDSSYEQYF. The CDR3 nucleotides read TGTGCCAGCAGTTACTCTGGGGACAGCTCCTACGAGCAGTACTTC.

This clone was detected ten times or more. The V gene is TRBV19, the J gene TRBJ1-5; D gene ambiguous. Germline CDR1 reads LNHDA; CDR2 reads SQIVND (reference sequence). The CDR3 runs 15 residues. Trimming cost V 6 bases and J 1 base, with 13 bases left between them. CDR3 sequence (DNA): TGTGCCAGTAGCATAAGCCCGTCCAGCAATCAGCCCCAGCATTTT. Amino acids: CASSISPSSNQPQHF.

The CDR3 DNA sequence: TGCGCCAGCAGCTTGACAGGGCGAAAAAACATTCAGTACTTC. Its translation is CASSLTGRKNIQYF. The rearrangement links TRBV5-1 to TRBJ2-4; a weak D match, TRBD1 (6 bases). Germline assignment: CDR1 SGHRS and CDR2 YFSETQ. The CDR3 totals 14 residues. Trimming removed 1 base from V and 4 bases from J, with 9 bases in between.

V gene TRBV30 combines with J gene TRBJ1-1, with 8 bases lining up with TRBD1. This CDR3 contains 15 residues. Germline V CDR1 and CDR2: GTSNPN, SVGIG (reference sequence). V gave up 5 bases and J gave up 6 bases; unmatched junction bases: 14. Here the CDR3 reads CAWGTGDNLPPEAFF. CDR3 DNA sequence: TGTGCCTGGGGGACAGGCGATAACCTCCCCCCTGAAGCTTTCTTT.

The table lists this clone with a few counts. The chain is built from TRBV13 and TRBJ1-2, with D maybe TRBD1 (6 bases). This CDR3 spans 14 amino acids. The germline V and J ends were trimmed by 6 bases and 8 bases, with 19 bases remaining between them. CDR1 and CDR2 (germline): PRHDT, FYEKMQ (reference sequence). The CDR3 bases are TGTGCCAGCAGTTCCAACAGGCGCCAGGGGGGCTACACCTTC. Translation: CASSSNRRQGGYTF.

This clone has just a few counts. The chain carries TRBV11-1 and TRBJ2-7; D ambiguous. This CDR3 region has 14 residues. Germline loops: CDR1 SGHAT, CDR2 FQDESV (reference sequence). The V end was cut by 5 bases, the J end by 4 bases, with 15 bases between. CDR3 coding DNA: TGTGCCAGCAGCCCGAGAGACATTTTGTACGAGCAGTACTTC. It encodes CASSPRDILYEQYF.

This clone was recorded a few times. The gene calls are TRBV2 and TRBJ2-7, with 10 bases matching TRBD2. The germline V gene encodes CDR1 SNHLY and CDR2 FYNNEI. V shed 10 bases, J shed 5 bases, and the junction held 11 bases outside the gene matches. The CDR3 loop spans 14 amino acids. The CDR3 spells CATEPGLAVDEQYF. CDR3 coding DNA: TGTGCCACCGAGCCCGGACTAGCGGTCGACGAGCAGTACTTC.

The sample holds a few counts of this clone. The rearrangement uses TRBV12-5 and TRBJ1-2, with D unresolved. CDR3 length: 13 amino acids. Trimming shortened V by 1 base and J by 8 bases, and 11 bases separated the two germline ends. Germline V gene sequence: CDR1 LGHNT, CDR2 FRNRAP. CDR3 amino acids: CASGLGPGGGYTF. The CDR3, as DNA: TGTGCTAGTGGTTTGGGGCCCGGTGGAGGCTACACCTTC.

Here the CDR3 reads CASSPRLERGGTDTGELFF. The CDR3 DNA reads TGTGCCAGCAGCCCCCGCCTAGAGCGGGGGGGCACGGACACCGGGGAGCTGTTTTTT. The chain is built from TRBV9 and TRBJ2-2; TRBD2 aligns across 10 bases. The CDR3 covers 19 residues. After removal of 4 bases from V and 3 bases from J, the junction contained 15 bases not matched to a gene. Germline CDR1 and CDR2: SGDLS and YYNGEE.

The rearrangement links TRBV4-1 to TRBJ1-1, with a possible D match to TRBD1 (5 bases). The CDR3 consists of 14 residues. Germline values: CDR1 MGHRA, CDR2 YSYEKL. Deletions cut 1 base from V and 4 bases from J, with 10 bases between. The CDR3: CASSQVSGITEAFF. CDR3 in DNA: TGCGCCAGCAGCCAAGTGTCAGGGATCACTGAAGCTTTCTTT.

The V gene is TRBV6-1, the J gene TRBJ2-1; D gene unclear. The ends were cut back, 4 bases at V and 3 bases at J, with 13 bases in the middle. Germline V gene data show CDR1 as MNHNS and CDR2 as SASEGT. The CDR3 is 15 residues long. The CDR3 loop is CASSVLVKVYNEQFF. CDR3 bases: TGTGCCAGCAGTGTTCTAGTTAAGGTCTACAATGAGCAGTTCTTC.

The V call is TRBV27, the J call TRBJ2-6; perhaps TRBD1 as D (5 bases). Germline assignment: CDR1 MNHEY and CDR2 SMNVEV (reference sequence). The CDR3 length is 15 residues. Trimming removed 2 bases at V and 3 bases at J, with 8 bases between. CDR3 bases: TGTGCCAGCAGTTTAGCAGGGTTTGGGGCCAACGTCCTGACTTTC. The encoded protein is CASSLAGFGANVLTF.

The rearrangement joins TRBV20-1 to TRBJ2-7; TRBD2 matches 7 bases. The CDR3 runs to 10 residues. CDR1 DFQATT and CDR2 SNEGSKA come from the germline V gene (reference sequence). The V segment lost 5 bases and the J segment 6 bases; nucleotides outside the gene matches: 1. CDR3 coding DNA: TGCAGTGCTGGGGGGGTCGAGCAGTACTTC. Translating it yields CSAGGVEQYF.

This clone was counted a few times. This rearrangement joins TRBV2 to TRBJ1-1, with unresolved D. The V and J ends lost 7 bases and 4 bases respectively, with 13 bases between them. The CDR3 sequence is 13 residues long. Germline CDR1 reads SNHLY; CDR2 reads FYNNEI. The CDR3: CASKTWGGTEAFF. The CDR3 bases are TGTGCCAGCAAAACGTGGGGTGGCACTGAAGCTTTCTTT.

This chain connects TRBV29-1 to TRBJ1-1, with 7 bases fitting TRBD1. Germline V gives CDR1 SQVTM, CDR2 ANQGSEA. The CDR3 has 15 residues. V lost 4 bases, J lost 0 bases, and 8 bases stayed unmatched. In DNA, the CDR3 is TGCAGCGTTGGACCGGGGACAGACCTGAACACTGAAGCTTTCTTT. Translation gives CSVGPGTDLNTEAFF.